A selection of T cell receptor beta chains follows, all from one sample in a study of CD8+CD57+ T cells in acquired aplastic anemia. A single record per CDR3 protein comes from TCRdb applying MiXCR to the reads. The sample contains about 190,000 distinct CDR3 sequences, around 47% of which appear only once. The sequenced material came from sorted CD4+, CD8+, or CD8+CD57+ T cells (not recorded which) from PBMCs. Receptor source: a human donor with aplastic anemia. Each CDR3 is given with its conserved first and last residue. The D gene is left open where the match is weak. Clone size, where shown, is once, few, many, or a class for clones that have expanded.

CDR3 DNA: TGTGCCACCAGCGGCTATGACATAGCGGGAAGCACAGATGCGCAGTATTTT; CDR3 protein: CATSGYDIAGSTDAQYF; V gene: TRBV15; J gene: TRBJ2-3; D gene: TRBD2; clone size: NA
CDR3 DNA: TGCGCCAGCAGCGAATCGACGGGGAATTCACCCCTCCACTTT; CDR3 protein: CASSESTGNSPLHF; V gene: TRBV5-1; J gene: TRBJ1-6; D gene: NA; clone size: few
CDR3 DNA: TGCGCCAGCAGTCCACTCCGGGACAGGGTACAGCCCCAGCATTTT; CDR3 protein: CASSPLRDRVQPQHF; V gene: TRBV10-1; J gene: TRBJ1-5; D gene: TRBD1; clone size: few
CDR3 DNA: TGTGCCAGTCATTTCCGGGACGCTTCTGAAGCTTTCTTT; CDR3 protein: CASHFRDASEAFF; V gene: TRBV6-1; J gene: TRBJ1-1; D gene: NA; clone size: many
CDR3 DNA: TGTGCCAGCAGTTCAGGGTATGGCTACACCTTC; CDR3 protein: CASSSGYGYTF; V gene: TRBV12-3/TRBV12-4; J gene: TRBJ1-2; D gene: NA; clone size: many
CDR3 DNA: TGTGCCAGCAGCCTTCCGGGAGGGGAGTCCTACGAGCAGTACTTC; CDR3 protein: CASSLPGGESYEQYF; V gene: TRBV7-9; J gene: TRBJ2-7; D gene: TRBD2; clone size: NA
CDR3 DNA: TGCGCCAGCAGCGGGCGGGACAGGGGTTCCTACGAGCAGTACTTC; CDR3 protein: CASSGRDRGSYEQYF; V gene: TRBV5-1; J gene: TRBJ2-7; D gene: TRBD1; clone size: many
CDR3 DNA: TGTGCCAGTAGTAACCTGGGCAGGGGGAATTCACCCCTCCACTTT; CDR3 protein: CASSNLGRGNSPLHF; V gene: TRBV19; J gene: TRBJ1-6; D gene: TRBD1; clone size: many
CDR3 DNA: TGTGCCAGCAGCTTCCCCCAACTAGCGGGTGGTTACGAGCAGTACTTC; CDR3 protein: CASSFPQLAGGYEQYF; V gene: TRBV5-6; J gene: TRBJ2-7; D gene: TRBD2; clone size: many
CDR3 DNA: TGTGCCATCAGTGACCGTATCGGGCAGTACTTC; CDR3 protein: CAISDRIGQYF; V gene: TRBV10-3; J gene: TRBJ2-7; D gene: NA; clone size: NA
CDR3 DNA: TGCAGCGTTGAAGAAGGCACTGCTAGCCCACCTGAAGCTTTCTTT; CDR3 protein: CSVEEGTASPPEAFF; V gene: TRBV29-1; J gene: TRBJ1-1; D gene: NA; clone size: NA